What follows is one T cell receptor beta chain and its context. These data originate in a study of blood T cell repertoires in COVID-19. Study-level background: T cells, B-cell-depleted T cells, or PBMCs provided the cDNA or gDNA that served as material.

Assay used: immunoSEQ multiplex PCR; TCRdb lists only in-frame clones, some missing. The sample shows 120,000 or so clones, around 64% of them seen only once. This receptor was obtained from a human donor with acute or convalescent COVID-19. The donor label of this sample is uncertain. Sequenced material: peripheral blood.

DNA for the CDR3: TGTGCCTACAGGGGCTATAATTCACCCCTCCACTTT. Translated, it gives CAYRGYNSPLHF. V and J are TRBV30 and TRBJ1-6; TRBD1 agrees at 7 bases. The length of the CDR3 is 12 residues. Germline trimming cut 7 bases from V and 3 bases from J; bases unmatched to any gene: 0. CDR1 is GTSNPN and CDR2 is SVGIG in the germline V gene (reference sequence).